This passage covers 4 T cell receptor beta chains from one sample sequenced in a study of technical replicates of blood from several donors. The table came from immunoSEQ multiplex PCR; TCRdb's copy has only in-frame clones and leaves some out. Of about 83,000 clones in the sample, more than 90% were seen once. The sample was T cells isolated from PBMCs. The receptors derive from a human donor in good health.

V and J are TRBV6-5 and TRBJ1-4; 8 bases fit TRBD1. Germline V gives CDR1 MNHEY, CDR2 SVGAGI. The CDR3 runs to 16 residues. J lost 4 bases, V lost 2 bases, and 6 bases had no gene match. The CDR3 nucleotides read TGTGCCAGCAGTTACACGTGGACAGGGCGTAATGAAAAACTGTTTTTT. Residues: CASSYTWTGRNEKLFF.

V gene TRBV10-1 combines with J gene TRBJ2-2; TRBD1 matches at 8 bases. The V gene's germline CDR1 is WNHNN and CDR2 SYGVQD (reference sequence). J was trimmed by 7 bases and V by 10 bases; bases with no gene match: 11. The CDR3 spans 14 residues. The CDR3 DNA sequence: TGCGCCAACCTTCGGACAGGGAGGATCGGGGAGCTGTTTTTT. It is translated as CANLRTGRIGELFF.

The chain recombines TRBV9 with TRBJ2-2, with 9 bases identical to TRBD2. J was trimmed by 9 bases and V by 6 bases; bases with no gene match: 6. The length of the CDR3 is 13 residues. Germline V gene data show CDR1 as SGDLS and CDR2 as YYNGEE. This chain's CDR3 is CASTPSGRWELFF. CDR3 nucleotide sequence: TGTGCCAGCACCCCGAGCGGGAGGTGGGAGCTGTTTTTT.

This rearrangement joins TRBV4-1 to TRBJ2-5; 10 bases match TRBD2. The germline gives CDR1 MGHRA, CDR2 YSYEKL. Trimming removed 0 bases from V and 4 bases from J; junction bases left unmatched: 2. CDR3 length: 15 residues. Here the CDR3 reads CASSQDRTSGETQYF. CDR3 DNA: TGCGCCAGCAGCCAAGATCGGACTAGCGGAGAGACCCAGTACTTC.